This T cell receptor beta chain was identified in a study of blood T cell repertoires in COVID-19. Trimming removed 0 bases from V and 4 bases from J, with 15 bases in between. The CDR3 totals 16 residues. Germline V gives CDR1 SGHRS, CDR2 YFSETQ. Profiled with immunoSEQ multiplex PCR; TCRdb holds only in-frame clones, not every one. The table has hundreds of thousands of clones, roughly 85% seen once; the top ten hold roughly 4.6%. The source of this sequence is a man aged 50 to 59 with active or convalescent COVID-19. The chain carries TRBV5-1 and TRBJ2-3; a weak D match, TRBD2 (6 bases). Input material: peripheral blood. CDR3 bases: TGCGCCAGCAGCTTGGCCCGACTAGAGCTGCCAGATACGCAGTATTTT. Its protein is CASSLARLELPDTQYF.